This TCR beta chain came from a study of T cell responses to AZD1222 COVID-19 vaccine. Study outcomes and limitations: Of the AZD1222 recipients, only 6 or 7 were seropositive at baseline. Reports indicate that nearly half of spike-specific TCRs are directed at unmutated variant regions. Donors were largely white British and mainly female; clonal diversity was possibly underestimated. Rises in breadth and depth of Spike-specific TCRs came after two AZD1222 doses.

In regard to this clone: The antigen is undetermined.

TCRdb keeps only in-frame clones here, not all; method: immunoSEQ multiplex PCR. Of 90,000 to 120,000 clones listed, around nine tenths are singletons. J lost 7 bases, V lost 5 bases, and 9 bases had no gene match. CDR1 and CDR2 from the germline V gene are WNHNN and SYGVQD (reference sequence). The CDR3 has 15 amino acids. The receptor's source is an adult in good health. The sequences come from peripheral blood, collected on day 0 of AZD1222 vaccination. This chain uses TRBV10-1 with TRBJ2-1; 9 bases agree with TRBD1. CDR3 sequence (DNA): TGCGCCAGCAGTTTTTCCGGGACAGGGAAGAATGAGCAGTTCTTC. Amino acids: CASSFSGTGKNEQFF.